Here is one T cell receptor (beta chain) with its context. Its antigen is unknown. This entry comes from a study of blood T cells in healthy people across ages. Whole-study findings and limits: When set beside aged donors, long-lived donors presented more naive CD4+ cells and higher diversity. Getting older went along with TCR beta diversity per million T cells dropping roughly linearly.

Germline lookup yields CDR1 MGHRA and CDR2 YSYEKL. V lost 4 bases, J lost 1 base, and 8 bases stayed unmatched. The CDR3 contains 16 residues. The use of a sample-barcoded 5' primer and a J-beta primer mix characterized a second PCR of roughly 7 to 11 cycles. Unique molecular identifiers of 12 random nucleotides labeled each cDNA. TCRdb itself ran the 5' RACE reads through MiXCR, one entry per CDR3 protein. The sample contains 1.5 million to 2 million distinct CDR3 sequences, about 50% of which appear only once. The chain carries TRBV4-1 and TRBJ1-1, with TRBD1 matching 8 bases. The sequence derives from a woman between 35 and 50 years old in good health. The sample taken for sequencing was blood. The CDR3: CASSLQGTGWNTEAFF. CDR3 sequence (DNA): TGCGCCAGCAGCCTTCAAGGGACAGGCTGGAACACTGAAGCTTTCTTT.